A single sample is the source of the 13 T cell receptor beta chains below, sequenced in a study of OX40 agonist ivuxolimab in advanced cancers. TCRdb's table, derived via immunoSEQ multiplex PCR, lists solely in-frame clones and lacks some. In the table there are tens of thousands of clones, around 80% of which are singletons. The sequencing here drew on CD4+ or CD8+ T cells sorted from blood, taken in a trial of the OX40 agonist ivuxolimab. The receptors originated from an adult with an advanced solid tumor such as melanoma, head and neck, liver or kidney cancer.

The V gene is TRBV11-2, the J gene TRBJ2-7, with D possibly being TRBD2 (7 bases). CDR3 size: 17 residues. Looked up from germline, CDR1 is SGHAT and CDR2 is FQNNGV. V shed 1 base and J shed 1 base, with 17 bases lying between them. The CDR3 DNA reads TGTGCCAGCAGCTTAGCCCAGGGCGGGGGCAGGTCCTACGAGCAGTACTTC. Protein product: CASSLAQGGGRSYEQYF.

This clone appeared a few times. The chain is built from TRBV12-5 and TRBJ1-5; 8 nucleotides agree with TRBD1. CDR1 and CDR2 (germline): LGHNT, FRNRAP. J gave up 5 bases and V 6 bases, and 6 bases lay outside the gene matches. CDR3 length: 14 residues. The CDR3 sequence: CASGTGVNDQPQHF. CDR3 nucleotide sequence: TGTGCTAGTGGGACAGGGGTTAACGATCAGCCCCAGCATTTT.

The chain couples TRBV5-4 to TRBJ1-6, with D unresolved. Germline loops: CDR1 SGHNT, CDR2 YYREEE (reference sequence). The V and J ends lost 1 base and 9 bases respectively, with 11 bases between them. There are 14 residues in the CDR3. This CDR3 is CASSLPQTGSPLHF. CDR3 nucleotides: TGTGCCAGCAGCTTGCCGCAGACTGGTTCACCCCTCCACTTT.

Of note for this clone: One end of the junction is discordant with germline, which a read error may explain. The CDR3 reads CASSLIRQESTEELFF. The CDR3 DNA reads TGTGCCAGCAGCTTAATTAGGCAGGAATCCACCGAGGAGCTGTTTTTT. The chain links TRBV7-9 to TRBJ2-2; no reliable D call. CDR1 SEHNR and CDR2 FQNEAQ come from the germline V gene (reference sequence). The CDR3 sequence is 16 residues long.

The chain recombines TRBV15 with TRBJ2-2, with D possibly TRBD2 on 6 matching bases. CDR1 LNHNV and CDR2 YYDKDF come from the germline V gene (reference sequence). With 0 bases removed from V and 1 base from J, the gap between germline ends came to 9 bases. This CDR3 region has 16 residues. CDR3 sequence: CATSREDGRNTGELFF. The CDR3 DNA sequence: TGTGCCACCAGCAGAGAGGACGGGAGGAACACCGGGGAGCTGTTTTTT.

This clone is a singleton in its sample. The chain links TRBV28 to TRBJ2-7; unclear D gene. The CDR3 extends over 11 amino acids. The V gene's germline CDR1 is MDHEN and CDR2 SYDVKM. V lost 4 bases and J lost 4, with 5 bases in between. Here the CDR3 reads CASSSIYEQYF. CDR3 DNA: TGTGCCAGCAGTTCGATATACGAGCAGTACTTC.

The CDR3, as DNA: TGTGCCAGCAGTTCTGAGACTAGCGGGATCCCCTCCTACAATGAGCAGTTCTTC. It yields the protein CASSSETSGIPSYNEQFF. The chain joins TRBV27 to TRBJ2-1; the match to TRBD2 covers 11 bases. The CDR3 totals 18 residues. Germline V lookup: CDR1 MNHEY, CDR2 SMNVEV (reference sequence). The V segment lost 4 bases and the J segment 0 bases; nucleotides outside the gene matches: 8.

The genes are TRBV5-1 and TRBJ2-3; D assignment may be TRBD1 or TRBD2 (5 bases each). This CDR3 comprises 14 residues. The V end lost 7 bases, the J end lost 2 bases, and 14 bases lay between the germline ends. From germline, CDR1 is SGHRS and CDR2 YFSETQ. The CDR3 spells CASGTQGNTDTQYF. CDR3 coding DNA: TGCGCCAGCGGGACGCAGGGAAACACAGATACGCAGTATTTT.

CDR3 coding DNA: TGCGCCAGCAGCCAAGATCGGGGGGGTGCTAACTCCTACAATGAGCAGTTCTTC. Translated: CASSQDRGGANSYNEQFF. The chain joins TRBV4-1 to TRBJ2-1; TRBD2 matches 8 bases. The V gene end was trimmed by 0 bases and the J gene end by 0 bases; junction bases not matched to a gene: 7. Germline assignment: CDR1 MGHRA and CDR2 YSYEKL. The CDR3 totals 18 residues.

V and J are TRBV5-1 and TRBJ1-1; D unclear. The germline V and J ends were trimmed by 0 bases and 0 bases, with 9 bases remaining between them. CDR3 size: 15 residues. CDR1 is SGHRS, CDR2 YFSETQ, per germline. This CDR3 is CASSLDSLLNTEAFF. As DNA, the CDR3 is TGCGCCAGCAGCTTGGACAGCCTTCTGAACACTGAAGCTTTCTTT. Complete variable domain (other parts from reference TRBV5-1 and TRBJ1-1): KAGVTQTPRYLIKTRGQQVTLSCSPISGHRSVSWYQQTPGQGLQFLFEYFSETQRNKGNFPGRFSGRQFSNSRSEMNVSTLELGDSALYLCASSLDSLLNTEAFFGQGTRLTVV.

The gene calls are TRBV19 and TRBJ1-6, with D perhaps TRBD1 (5 bases). The germline CDR1 and CDR2 sequences are LNHDA and SQIVND (reference sequence). Trimming cost V 6 bases and J 8 bases, with 17 bases left between them. This CDR3 is built from 15 residues. The CDR3 coding sequence is TGTGCCAGTAGAGTGGGAGGGGCGGAGGATTCACCCCTCCACTTT. Translated: CASRVGGAEDSPLHF.

The chain joins TRBV21-1 to TRBJ1-5; the D segment call TRBD1 is taken from the table without a DNA check. TRBV21-1 is a listed pseudogene. The CDR3 length is 16 residues. CDR3 sequence: CASSKGSRYSNQPQHF. The CDR3 DNA reads TGTGCCAGCAGCAAAGGAAGCAGGTATAGCAATCAGCCCCAGCATTTT.

This clone was detected only once. The J gene is TRBJ1-2, the V gene TRBV7-9; no definite D call. The CDR3 is 10 amino acids. CDR1 and CDR2 (germline): SEHNR, FQNEAQ (reference sequence). Trimming stripped 5 bases from V and 10 bases from J, with 8 bases between. The CDR3 region has the DNA TGTGCCAGCAGCCTGGAAGACTACACCTTC. The encoded protein is CASSLEDYTF.